This passage covers 21 T cell receptor beta chains from one sample sequenced in a study of CD8 T cells in ankylosing spondylitis. MiXCR, run by TCRdb on the 5' RACE reads, gives a single entry per CDR3 protein. The sample shows some 840,000 distinct CDR3 sequences, approximately 12% of them seen only once. General observations from the study: A motif in TCR beta, a set of eight highly homologous variants, appeared characteristic of ankylosing spondylitis blood.

No antigen is known for these receptors. Sequenced input: blood, either unsorted or a sorted T cell fraction (not recorded which). Source of these receptors: a male donor with ankylosing spondylitis.

This rearrangement joins TRBV7-2 to TRBJ1-2; the D is unclear. The CDR3 covers 13 residues. Trimming stripped 6 bases from V and 5 bases from J, with 13 bases between. Per the germline V gene, CDR1 is SGHTA and CDR2 is FQGNSA. The CDR3 loop is CASRQTSFYGYTF. The CDR3 nucleotides read TGTGCCAGCAGGCAAACCAGCTTTTATGGCTACACCTTC.

The chain is built from TRBV20-1 and TRBJ2-3; D remains unclear. V lost 0 bases and J lost 1, with 11 bases in between. Germline CDR1 is DFQATT and CDR2 is SNEGSKA (reference sequence). This CDR3 has 15 amino acids. The CDR3 spells CSARDFGSGTDTQYF. In DNA, the CDR3 is TGCAGTGCTAGAGATTTTGGAAGTGGCACAGATACGCAGTATTTT.

A single count supports this clonotype. The CDR3 does not close with the conserved phenylalanine or tryptophan, likely indicating a read error. V and J are TRBV6-1 and TRBJ2-3; 11 bases line up with TRBD2. The germline gives CDR1 MNHNS, CDR2 SASEGT. The CDR3 is made up of 15 amino acids. V gave up 6 bases and J gave up 5 bases; unmatched junction bases: 7. The CDR3 DNA follows: TGTGCCAGCAGCCATACTAGCGGGGGTATAGATACGCAGTATATT. This codes for CASSHTSGGIDTQYI.

The chain employs TRBV29-1 and TRBJ2-7; D call uncertain. Germline V gives CDR1 SQVTM, CDR2 ANQGSEA. The CDR3 covers 12 residues. V gave up 4 bases and J gave up 0 bases, with 7 bases separating them. CDR3 in DNA: TGCAGCGTTGGAAGAGCCTCCTACGAGCAGTACTTC. Protein product: CSVGRASYEQYF.

The chain uses TRBV9 and TRBJ2-5, with 10 positions matching TRBD2. The V and J ends lost 3 bases and 2 bases, in that order; junction bases with no gene match: 7. The V gene's germline CDR1 is SGDLS and CDR2 YYNGEE. This CDR3 has 16 amino acids. CDR3 loop: CASSAEGLAVQETQYF. CDR3 DNA: TGTGCCAGCAGCGCGGAAGGACTAGCGGTTCAAGAGACCCAGTACTTC.

There are many counts of this clonotype. The chain employs TRBV5-1 and TRBJ2-1; the match to TRBD2 covers 15 bases. Germline values: CDR1 SGHRS, CDR2 YFSETQ. With 0 bases clipped from V and 9 bases from J, the junction kept 4 bases outside the gene matches. CDR3 size: 16 residues. The chain's CDR3 is CASSLDSGLAGGEQFF. In DNA, the CDR3 is TGCGCCAGCAGCTTGGATTCGGGACTAGCGGGGGGTGAGCAGTTCTTC.

The chain carries TRBV12-3 or TRBV12-4 and TRBJ2-6, with 10 nucleotides matching TRBD1. The V and J ends lost 7 bases and 0 bases, in that order; junction bases with no gene match: 6. CDR3 length: 17 residues. In DNA form, the CDR3 reads TGTGCCAGCATTCGACAGGGGGCCGGCTCTGGGGCCAACGTCCTGACTTTC. It yields the protein CASIRQGAGSGANVLTF.

The sample holds a few counts of this clonotype. The rearrangement uses TRBV10-2 and TRBJ1-5, with 12 bases lining up with TRBD1. The junction had 15 bases not matched to a gene; V was cut back by 6 bases and J by 9 bases. Per germline, CDR1 WSHSY and CDR2 SAAADI. The CDR3 extends over 17 amino acids. As DNA, the CDR3 is TGCGCCAGCAGCCCCCTGGGGGGACAGGGGGCCCCGAGGCCCCAGCATTTT. Translating it yields CASSPLGGQGAPRPQHF.

V is TRBV6-1 and J is TRBJ1-2; no reliable D call. This CDR3 is built from 14 residues. Trimming removed 5 bases from V and 3 bases from J, with 13 bases in between. Germline CDR1 MNHNS, CDR2 SASEGT. The CDR3 loop is CASSPARRDYGYTF. CDR3 coding DNA: TGTGCCAGCAGTCCCGCCAGGAGGGACTATGGCTACACCTTC.

This clonotype was detected only a few times. V is TRBV20-1 and J is TRBJ2-2; 8 bases line up with TRBD2. In germline, CDR1 is DFQATT, CDR2 SNEGSKA (reference sequence). The CDR3 is 14 amino acids. V lost 6 bases and J lost 3; bases outside the gene matches: 6. This CDR3 is CSAKTSAYTGELFF. In nucleotides, the CDR3 is TGCAGTGCCAAGACTAGCGCCTACACCGGGGAGCTGTTTTTT.

This clonotype occurred many times. This rearrangement joins TRBV10-1 to TRBJ2-2; D unclear. V was pared by 1 base and J by 5 bases, with 5 bases between. Per the germline V gene, CDR1 is WNHNN and CDR2 is SYGVQD (reference sequence). The CDR3 length is 13 residues. The CDR3 spells CASSEWETGELFF. The CDR3 DNA is TGCGCCAGCAGTGAGTGGGAAACCGGGGAGCTGTTTTTT.

The V gene is TRBV12-3 or TRBV12-4, the J gene TRBJ1-5, with D unclear. Deletions cut 6 bases from V and 10 bases from J, with 22 bases between. The CDR3 covers 15 residues. CDR3 coding DNA: TGTGCCAGCAGCCTCTTTGCACAGTCGATCAGCCCCCAGCATTTT. Its protein product is CASSLFAQSISPQHF.

The genes are TRBV5-5 and TRBJ2-1, with a possible D match to TRBD2 (5 bases). The germline V gene encodes CDR1 SGHKS and CDR2 YYEKEE (reference sequence). This CDR3 spans 18 amino acids. The V gene lost 0 bases and the J gene lost 2 bases, with 18 bases spanning the gap. The DNA for the CDR3 is TGTGCCAGCAGCTTGGCCTGGGGTAGCGAAGCTACCTACAATGAGCAGTTCTTC. Translating it yields CASSLAWGSEATYNEQFF. The entire variable domain, with the rest obtained from reference TRBV5-5 and TRBJ2-1, is as follows: DAGVTQSPTHLIKTRGQQVTLRCSPISGHKSVSWYQQVLGQGPQFIFQYYEKEERGRGNFPDRFSARQFPNYSSELNVNALLLGDSALYLCASSLAWGSEATYNEQFFGPGTRLTVL.

This clonotype showed up many times. The chain employs TRBV20-1 and TRBJ1-5, with D hard to call. This CDR3 has 12 residues. Germline CDR1 DFQATT, CDR2 SNEGSKA (reference sequence). Trimming removed 3 bases at V and 5 bases at J, with 8 bases between. CDR3 nucleotide sequence: TGCAGTGCTAGGGCTTTGGATCAGCCCCAGCATTTT. It codes for CSARALDQPQHF.

This clonotype was recorded a few times. The chain links TRBV20-1 to TRBJ1-2; D possibly corresponds to TRBD1 (5 bases). Germline V CDR1 and CDR2: DFQATT, SNEGSKA (reference sequence). The CDR3 loop spans 13 amino acids. The V gene lost 1 base and the J gene lost 7 bases, with 13 bases spanning the gap. CDR3 sequence: CSARVAQRGGYTF. Written as DNA, the CDR3 is TGCAGTGCTAGAGTCGCCCAAAGGGGTGGCTACACCTTC.

This clonotype showed up just a few times. The chain employs TRBV5-1 and TRBJ2-7; no definite D call. Germline V gives CDR1 SGHRS, CDR2 YFSETQ. V was cut by 4 bases and J by 5 bases, with 10 bases left in between. This CDR3 region has 12 residues. DNA of the CDR3: TGCGCCAGCAGCAGAAACTTCGACGAGCAGTACTTC. Its translation is CASSRNFDEQYF.

This clonotype came up a few times. The chain is built from TRBV20-1 and TRBJ2-3; perhaps TRBD2 as D (5 bases). The CDR3 spans 13 residues. Germline CDR1 and CDR2: DFQATT and SNEGSKA (reference sequence). The V end was cut by 3 bases, the J end by 4 bases, with 11 bases between. CDR3 bases: TGCAGTGCTAGGAGGAGGCTAGCAGATACGCAGTATTTT. It codes for CSARRRLADTQYF.

This clonotype was seen a handful of times. This chain uses TRBV11-2 with TRBJ2-7; 10 bases match TRBD2. The junction had 7 bases not matched to a gene; V was cut back by 6 bases and J by 5 bases. This CDR3 spans 14 amino acids. Germline V gene lookup returns CDR1 SGHAT and CDR2 FQNNGV. CDR3 protein: CASSPGLASNEQYF. DNA of the CDR3: TGTGCCAGCAGTCCGGGACTAGCGTCCAACGAGCAGTACTTC.

The chain is built from TRBV9 and TRBJ2-3, with 10 bases that match TRBD2. Germline V lookup: CDR1 SGDLS, CDR2 YYNGEE. J lost 4 bases, V lost 3 bases, and 8 bases had no gene match. The CDR3 is made up of 16 amino acids. The CDR3 sequence: CASSAKQRGGSDTQYF. CDR3 DNA sequence: TGTGCCAGCAGCGCAAAGCAGCGGGGGGGCTCAGATACGCAGTATTTT.

This clonotype has just a few counts. This chain connects TRBV6-5 to TRBJ1-4; D is perhaps TRBD1 (6 bases). From germline, CDR1 is MNHEY and CDR2 SVGAGI. V was clipped by 3 bases and J by 7 bases, with 21 bases between them. This CDR3 has 17 amino acids. CDR3 protein: CASSYFAGGGYSEKLFF. CDR3 DNA: TGTGCCAGCAGTTATTTTGCAGGAGGGGGATATTCTGAAAAACTGTTTTTT.

This clonotype was counted a few times. Here the CDR3 reads CASSEALMFRGYTF. The DNA of the CDR3 is TGTGCCAGCAGTGAAGCGCTAATGTTCAGGGGCTACACCTTC. This chain connects TRBV6-1 to TRBJ1-2; D gene ambiguous. The V and J ends lost 0 bases and 8 bases respectively, with 13 bases between them. The CDR3 is made up of 14 amino acids. Germline CDR1 reads MNHNS; CDR2 reads SASEGT.